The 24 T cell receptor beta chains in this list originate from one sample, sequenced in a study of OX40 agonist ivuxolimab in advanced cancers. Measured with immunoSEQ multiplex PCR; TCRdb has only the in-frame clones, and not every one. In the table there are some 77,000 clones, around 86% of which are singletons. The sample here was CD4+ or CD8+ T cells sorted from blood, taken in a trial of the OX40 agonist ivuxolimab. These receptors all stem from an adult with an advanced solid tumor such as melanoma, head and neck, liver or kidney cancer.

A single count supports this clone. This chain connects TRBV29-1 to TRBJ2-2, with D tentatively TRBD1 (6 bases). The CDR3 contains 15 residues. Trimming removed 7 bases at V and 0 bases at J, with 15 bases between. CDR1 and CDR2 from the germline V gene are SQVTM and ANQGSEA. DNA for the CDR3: TGCAGCGCCGTGGGTGGACAGTCGAACACCGGGGAGCTGTTTTTT. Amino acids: CSAVGGQSNTGELFF.

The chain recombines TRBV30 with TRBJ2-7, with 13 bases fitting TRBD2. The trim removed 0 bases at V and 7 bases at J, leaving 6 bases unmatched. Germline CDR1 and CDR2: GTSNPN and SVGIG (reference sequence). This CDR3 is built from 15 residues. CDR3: CAWSVPPTSGREQYF. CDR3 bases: TGTGCCTGGAGTGTACCCCCGACTAGCGGGAGGGAGCAGTACTTC.

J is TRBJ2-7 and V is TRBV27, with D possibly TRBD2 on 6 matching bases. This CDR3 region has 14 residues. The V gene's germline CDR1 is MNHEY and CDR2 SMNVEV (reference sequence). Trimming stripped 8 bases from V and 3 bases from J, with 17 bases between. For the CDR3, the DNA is TGTGCCAGCTCCCCGGCTAGCGAAATCTACGAGCAGTACTTC. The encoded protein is CASSPASEIYEQYF.

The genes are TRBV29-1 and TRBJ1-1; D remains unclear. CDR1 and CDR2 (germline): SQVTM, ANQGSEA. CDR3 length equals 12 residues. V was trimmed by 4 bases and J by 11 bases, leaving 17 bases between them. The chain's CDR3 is CSVGVPPYSAFF. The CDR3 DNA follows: TGCAGCGTTGGGGTACCCCCGTACTCGGCTTTCTTT.

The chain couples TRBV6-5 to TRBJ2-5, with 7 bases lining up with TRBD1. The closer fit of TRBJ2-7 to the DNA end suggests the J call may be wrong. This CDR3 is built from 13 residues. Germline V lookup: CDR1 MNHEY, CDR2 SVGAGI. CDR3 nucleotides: TGTGCCAGCAGCTACGCTAGGGGGCACGAGCAGTACTTC. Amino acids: CASSYARGHEQYF.

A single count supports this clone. The CDR3 region is CASRLAARASGSNFADTQYF. The CDR3 DNA is TGTGCAAGTCGCTTAGCTGCGAGGGCTAGCGGGAGTAATTTTGCAGATACGCAGTATTTT. This chain joins TRBV12-2 and TRBJ2-3; the table assigns TRBD2, which was not confirmed against the DNA. TRBV12-2 is assigned pseudogene status. The CDR3 has 20 amino acids.

CDR3 DNA: TGTGCCAGCAGACCCCGACAGACTGAAGCTTTCTTT. It specifies CASRPRQTEAFF. The chain is built from TRBV6-1 and TRBJ1-1; maybe TRBD1 (5 bases). From germline, CDR1 is MNHNS and CDR2 SASEGT. The germline V and J ends were trimmed by 6 bases and 5 bases, with 10 bases remaining between them. There are 12 residues in the CDR3.

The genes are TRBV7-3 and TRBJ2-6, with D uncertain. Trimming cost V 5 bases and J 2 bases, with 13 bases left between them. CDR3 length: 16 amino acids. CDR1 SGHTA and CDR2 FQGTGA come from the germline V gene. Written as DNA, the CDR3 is TGTGCCAGCAGCCCGCTGGGCAACGCTGGGGCCAACGTCCTGACTTTC. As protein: CASSPLGNAGANVLTF. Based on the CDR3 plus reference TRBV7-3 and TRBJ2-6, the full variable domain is GAGVSQTPSNKVTEKGKYVELRCDPISGHTALYWYRQSLGQGPEFLIYFQGTGAADDSGLPNDRFFAVRPEGSVSTLKIQRTERGDSAVYLCASSPLGNAGANVLTFGAGSRLTVL.

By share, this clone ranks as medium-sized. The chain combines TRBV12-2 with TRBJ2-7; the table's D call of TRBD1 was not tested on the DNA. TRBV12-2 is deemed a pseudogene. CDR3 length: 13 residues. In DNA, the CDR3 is TGTGCAAGTCGCTTAAATCCCCAGGACGAGCAGTACTTC. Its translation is CASRLNPQDEQYF.

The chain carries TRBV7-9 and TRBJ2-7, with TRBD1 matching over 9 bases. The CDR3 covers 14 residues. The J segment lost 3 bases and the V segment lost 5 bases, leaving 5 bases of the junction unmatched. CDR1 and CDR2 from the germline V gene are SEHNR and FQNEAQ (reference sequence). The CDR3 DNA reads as TGTGCCAGCAGCGAGGGACAGGGCAACTACGAGCAGTACTTC. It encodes CASSEGQGNYEQYF.

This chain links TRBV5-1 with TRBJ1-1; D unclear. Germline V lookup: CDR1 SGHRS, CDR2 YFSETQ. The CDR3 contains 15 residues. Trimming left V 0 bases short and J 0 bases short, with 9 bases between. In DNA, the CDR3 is TGCGCCAGCAGCTTGGCTGGGGAGTTGAACACTGAAGCTTTCTTT. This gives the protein CASSLAGELNTEAFF.

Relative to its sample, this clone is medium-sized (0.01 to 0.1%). CDR3 nucleotide sequence: TGTGCCAGTAGTCCGGGGGGTCAGAGGTTGAACACTGAAGCTTTCTTT. It encodes CASSPGGQRLNTEAFF. This chain joins TRBV19 and TRBJ1-1; D may be TRBD1 (5 bases). The germline CDR1 and CDR2 sequences are LNHDA and SQIVND (reference sequence). Deletions cut 5 bases from V and 0 bases from J, with 16 bases between. This CDR3 spans 16 amino acids.

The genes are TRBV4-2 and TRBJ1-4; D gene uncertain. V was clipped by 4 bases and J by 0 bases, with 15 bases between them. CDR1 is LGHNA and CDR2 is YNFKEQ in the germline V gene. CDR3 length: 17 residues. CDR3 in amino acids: CASSPRGGPSTNEKLFF. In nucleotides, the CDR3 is TGTGCCAGCAGCCCCCGGGGAGGACCTTCAACTAATGAAAAACTGTTTTTT.

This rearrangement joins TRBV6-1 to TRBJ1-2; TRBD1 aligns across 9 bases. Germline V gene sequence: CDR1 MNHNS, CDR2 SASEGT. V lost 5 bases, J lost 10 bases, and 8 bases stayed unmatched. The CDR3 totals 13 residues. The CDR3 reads CASSIQGADAYTF. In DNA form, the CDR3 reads TGTGCCAGCAGTATACAGGGGGCAGATGCCTACACCTTC.

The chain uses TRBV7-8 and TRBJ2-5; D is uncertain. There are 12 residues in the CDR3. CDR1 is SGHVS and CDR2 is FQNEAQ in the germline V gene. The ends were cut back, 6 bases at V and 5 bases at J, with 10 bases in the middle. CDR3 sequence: CASRSVEETQYF. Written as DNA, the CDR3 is TGTGCCAGCAGATCAGTCGAGGAGACCCAGTACTTC.

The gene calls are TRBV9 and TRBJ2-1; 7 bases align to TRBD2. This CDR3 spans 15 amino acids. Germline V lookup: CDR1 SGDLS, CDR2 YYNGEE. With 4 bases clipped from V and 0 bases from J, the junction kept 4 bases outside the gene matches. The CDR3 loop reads CASSRGEYSYNEQFF. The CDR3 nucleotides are TGTGCCAGCAGCCGGGGGGAATACTCCTACAATGAGCAGTTCTTC.

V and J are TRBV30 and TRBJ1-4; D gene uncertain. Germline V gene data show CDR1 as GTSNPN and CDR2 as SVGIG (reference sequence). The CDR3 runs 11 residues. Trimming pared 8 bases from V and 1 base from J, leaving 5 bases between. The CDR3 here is CAQITNEKLFF. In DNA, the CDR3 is TGTGCCCAGATAACTAATGAAAAACTGTTTTTT.

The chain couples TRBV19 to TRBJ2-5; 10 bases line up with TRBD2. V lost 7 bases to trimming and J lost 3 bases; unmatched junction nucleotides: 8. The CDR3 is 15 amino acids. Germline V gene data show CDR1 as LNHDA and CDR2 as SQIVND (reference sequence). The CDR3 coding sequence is TGTGCCAGTACCGCTAGCGGGAGAGGAAAAGAGACCCAGTACTTC. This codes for CASTASGRGKETQYF.

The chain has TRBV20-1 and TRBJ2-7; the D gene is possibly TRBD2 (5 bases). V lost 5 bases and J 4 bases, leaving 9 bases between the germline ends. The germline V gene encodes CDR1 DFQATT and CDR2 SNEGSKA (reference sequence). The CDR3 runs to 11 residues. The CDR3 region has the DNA TGCAGTGCTGGAAGCGGTTACGAGCAGTACTTC. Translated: CSAGSGYEQYF.

The CDR3 reads CASSRSGLARDEQFF. Here the CDR3 DNA reads TGTGCCAGCAGCAGGTCCGGACTAGCACGCGATGAGCAGTTCTTC. V is TRBV21-1 and J is TRBJ2-1; the listed D gene, TRBD2, was not tested against the DNA. TRBV21-1 is assigned pseudogene status. CDR3 length: 15 amino acids.

The CDR3 nucleotides read TGTGCCAGTAGATTCCAGGGGTTGGACAATGAGCAGTTCTTC. Protein product: CASRFQGLDNEQFF. The rearrangement joins TRBV19 to TRBJ2-1; tentative D call: TRBD1 (6 bases). Trimming shortened V by 6 bases and J by 5 bases, and 14 bases separated the two germline ends. The CDR3 loop spans 14 amino acids. Per the germline V gene, CDR1 is LNHDA and CDR2 is SQIVND (reference sequence).

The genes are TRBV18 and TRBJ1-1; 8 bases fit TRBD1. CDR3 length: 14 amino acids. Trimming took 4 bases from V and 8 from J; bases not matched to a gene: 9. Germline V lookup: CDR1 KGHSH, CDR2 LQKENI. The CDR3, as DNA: TGTGCCAGCTCACGAGATGGGACAGGAGCCGAAGCTTTCTTT. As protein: CASSRDGTGAEAFF.

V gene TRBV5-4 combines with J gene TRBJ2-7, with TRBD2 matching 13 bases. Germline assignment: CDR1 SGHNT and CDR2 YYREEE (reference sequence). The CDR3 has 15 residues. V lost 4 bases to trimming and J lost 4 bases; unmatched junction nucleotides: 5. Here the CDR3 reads CASSAGTSGTYEQYF. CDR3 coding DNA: TGTGCCAGCAGCGCCGGGACTAGCGGGACTTACGAGCAGTACTTC. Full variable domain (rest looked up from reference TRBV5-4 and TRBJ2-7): ETGVTQSPTHLIKTRGQQVTLRCSSQSGHNTVSWYQQALGQGPQFIFQYYREEENGRGNFPPRFSGLQFPNYSSELNVNALELDDSALYLCASSAGTSGTYEQYFGPGTRLTVT.

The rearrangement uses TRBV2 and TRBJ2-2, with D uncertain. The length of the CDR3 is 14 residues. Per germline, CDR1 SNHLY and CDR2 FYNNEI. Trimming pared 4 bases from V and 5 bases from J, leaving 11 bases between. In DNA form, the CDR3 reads TGTGCCAGCAGTGCTACGGCCACTACCGGGGAGCTGTTTTTT. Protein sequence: CASSATATTGELFF.